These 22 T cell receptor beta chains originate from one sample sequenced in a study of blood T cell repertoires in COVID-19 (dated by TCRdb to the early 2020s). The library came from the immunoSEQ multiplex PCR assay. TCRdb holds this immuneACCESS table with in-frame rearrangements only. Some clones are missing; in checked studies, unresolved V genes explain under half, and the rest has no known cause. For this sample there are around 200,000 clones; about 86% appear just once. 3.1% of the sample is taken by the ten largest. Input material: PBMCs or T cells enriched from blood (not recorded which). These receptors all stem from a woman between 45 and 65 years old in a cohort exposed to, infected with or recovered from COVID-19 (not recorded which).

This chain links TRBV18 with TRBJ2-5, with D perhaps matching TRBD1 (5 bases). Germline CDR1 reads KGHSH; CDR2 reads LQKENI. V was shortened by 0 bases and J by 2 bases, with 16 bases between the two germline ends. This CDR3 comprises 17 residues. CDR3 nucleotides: TGTGCCAGCTCACCACCGAAACGCCAGGGTTGGCAAGAGACCCAGTACTTC. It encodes CASSPPKRQGWQETQYF.

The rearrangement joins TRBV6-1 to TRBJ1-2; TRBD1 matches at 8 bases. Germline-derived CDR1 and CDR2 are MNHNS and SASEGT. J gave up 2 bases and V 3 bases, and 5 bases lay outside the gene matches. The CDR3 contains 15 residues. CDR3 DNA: TGTGCCAGCAGTGACCTGACAGGGGAGAACTATGGCTACACCTTC. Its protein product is CASSDLTGENYGYTF.

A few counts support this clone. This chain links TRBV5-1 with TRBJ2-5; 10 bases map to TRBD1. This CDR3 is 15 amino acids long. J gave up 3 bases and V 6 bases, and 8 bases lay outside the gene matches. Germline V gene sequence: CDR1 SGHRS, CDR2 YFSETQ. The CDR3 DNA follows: TGCGCCAGCACCTTAGATGGGACAGGGGAAGAGACCCAGTACTTC. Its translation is CASTLDGTGEETQYF.

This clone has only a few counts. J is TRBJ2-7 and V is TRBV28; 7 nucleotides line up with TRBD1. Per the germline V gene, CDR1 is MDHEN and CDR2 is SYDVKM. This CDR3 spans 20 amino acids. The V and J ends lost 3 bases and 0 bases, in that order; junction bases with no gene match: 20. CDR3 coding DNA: TGTGCCAGCAGTTTCCTGTCCACCGTGTCGAACAGGGGCAACTCCTACGAGCAGTACTTC. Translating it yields CASSFLSTVSNRGNSYEQYF.

This chain's CDR3 is CASTRDRNYGYTF. The DNA of the CDR3 is TGTGCCAGCACCCGGGACAGGAACTATGGCTACACCTTC. The V call is TRBV7-9, the J call TRBJ1-2; 8 bases are shared with TRBD1. The CDR3 contains 13 residues. Germline V gives CDR1 SEHNR, CDR2 FQNEAQ (reference sequence). Trimming cost V 7 bases and J 2 bases; bases outside gene matches: 3.

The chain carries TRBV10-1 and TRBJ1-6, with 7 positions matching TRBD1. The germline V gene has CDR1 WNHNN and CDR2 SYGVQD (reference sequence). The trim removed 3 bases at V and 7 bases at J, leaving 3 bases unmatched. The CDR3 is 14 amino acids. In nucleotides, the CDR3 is TGCGCCAGCAGTGAAAGGGGGCCGAATTCACCCCTCCACTTT. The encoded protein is CASSERGPNSPLHF.

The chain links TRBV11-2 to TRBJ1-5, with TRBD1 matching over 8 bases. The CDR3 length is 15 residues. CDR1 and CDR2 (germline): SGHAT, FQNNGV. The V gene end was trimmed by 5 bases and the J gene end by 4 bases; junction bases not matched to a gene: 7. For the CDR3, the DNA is TGTGCCAGCAGCCTCGACAGGGGAGAAAATCAGCCCCAGCATTTT. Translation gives CASSLDRGENQPQHF. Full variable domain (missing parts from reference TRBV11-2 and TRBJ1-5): EAGVAQSPRYKIIEKRQSVAFWCNPISGHATLYWYQQILGQGPKLLIQFQNNGVVDDSQLPKDRFSAERLKGVDSTLKIQPAKLEDSAVYLCASSLDRGENQPQHFGDGTRLSIL.

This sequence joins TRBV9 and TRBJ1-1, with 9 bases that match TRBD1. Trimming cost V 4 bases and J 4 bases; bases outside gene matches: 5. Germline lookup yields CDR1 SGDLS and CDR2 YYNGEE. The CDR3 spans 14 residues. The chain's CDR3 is CASSPRGQGTEAFF. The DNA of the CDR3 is TGTGCCAGCAGCCCGAGGGGACAGGGCACTGAAGCTTTCTTT.

CDR3 DNA sequence: TGTGCCAGCAGTTACTCGGGAGGGGCTTCGGAGACCCAGTACTTC. It translates to CASSYSGGASETQYF. The rearrangement links TRBV6-5 to TRBJ2-5; 7 nucleotides align to TRBD2. Germline V gives CDR1 MNHEY, CDR2 SVGAGI. The CDR3 contains 15 residues. Trimming took 0 bases from V and 5 from J; bases not matched to a gene: 6.

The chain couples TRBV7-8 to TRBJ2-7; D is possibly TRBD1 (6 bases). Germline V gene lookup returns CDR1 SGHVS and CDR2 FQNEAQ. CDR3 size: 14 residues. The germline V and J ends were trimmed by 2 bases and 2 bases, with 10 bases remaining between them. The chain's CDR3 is CASSLNRAAYEQYF. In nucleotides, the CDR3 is TGTGCCAGCAGCTTAAACAGGGCAGCCTACGAGCAGTACTTC.

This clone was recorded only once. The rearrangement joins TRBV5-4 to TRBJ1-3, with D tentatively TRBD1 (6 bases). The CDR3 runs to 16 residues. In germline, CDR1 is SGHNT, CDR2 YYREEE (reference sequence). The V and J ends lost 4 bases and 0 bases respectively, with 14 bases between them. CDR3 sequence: CASSLDSLSSGNTIYF. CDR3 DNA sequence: TGTGCCAGCAGCCTGGACAGCCTAAGCTCTGGAAACACCATATATTTT.

CDR3 residues: CASSQEKGGYPTLNYGYTF. The CDR3 region has the DNA TGCGCCAGCAGCCAAGAAAAGGGGGGGTACCCTACTCTCAACTATGGCTACACCTTC. V and J are TRBV4-3 and TRBJ1-2, with D possibly matching TRBD1 (6 bases). This CDR3 contains 19 residues. Germline CDR1 reads LGHNA; CDR2 reads YSLEER. V was pared by 0 bases and J by 2 bases, with 22 bases between.

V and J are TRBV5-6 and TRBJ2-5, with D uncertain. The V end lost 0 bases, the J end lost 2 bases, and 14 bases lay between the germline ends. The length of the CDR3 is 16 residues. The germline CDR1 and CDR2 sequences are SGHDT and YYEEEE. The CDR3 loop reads CASSLARRPRQETQYF. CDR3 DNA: TGTGCCAGCAGCTTGGCCAGGCGCCCCCGTCAAGAGACCCAGTACTTC.

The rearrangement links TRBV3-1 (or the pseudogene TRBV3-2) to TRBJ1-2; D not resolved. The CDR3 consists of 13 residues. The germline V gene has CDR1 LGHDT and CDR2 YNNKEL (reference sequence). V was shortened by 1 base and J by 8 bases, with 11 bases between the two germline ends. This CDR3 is CASSQVENGGYTF. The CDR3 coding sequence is TGTGCCAGCAGCCAAGTAGAGAACGGGGGCTACACCTTC.

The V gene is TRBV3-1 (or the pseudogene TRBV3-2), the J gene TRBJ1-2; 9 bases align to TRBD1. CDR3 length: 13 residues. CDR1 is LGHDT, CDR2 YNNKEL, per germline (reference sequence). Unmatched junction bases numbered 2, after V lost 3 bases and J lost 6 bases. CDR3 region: CASSQTGGNGYTF. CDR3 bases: TGTGCCAGCAGCCAGACAGGGGGAAATGGCTACACCTTC.

The CDR3: CASSTQGLNNSPLHF. The CDR3 DNA reads TGTGCCAGCAGCACCCAGGGACTTAATAATTCACCCCTCCACTTT. V and J are TRBV7-9 and TRBJ1-6, with D maybe TRBD1 (5 bases). CDR1 is SEHNR, CDR2 FQNEAQ, per germline (reference sequence). The ends were cut back, 5 bases at V and 5 bases at J, with 13 bases in the middle. The CDR3 extends over 15 amino acids.

This CDR3 is CASSYSTYSYGYTF. For the CDR3, the DNA is TGTGCCAGCAGTTACTCGACATACAGTTATGGCTACACCTTC. The chain recombines TRBV6-5 with TRBJ1-2; D is ambiguous. The CDR3 contains 14 residues. V was pared by 0 bases and J by 5 bases, with 10 bases between. In germline, CDR1 is MNHEY, CDR2 SVGAGI.

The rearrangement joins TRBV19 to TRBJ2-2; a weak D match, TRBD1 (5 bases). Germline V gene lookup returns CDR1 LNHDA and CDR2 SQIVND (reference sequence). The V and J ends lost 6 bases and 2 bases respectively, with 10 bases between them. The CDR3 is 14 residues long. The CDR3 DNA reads TGTGCCAGTAGCAGGGTTGAAAACACCGGGGAGCTGTTTTTT. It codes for CASSRVENTGELFF.

The CDR3 is CASSFWAGVDEKLFF. The CDR3, as DNA: TGTGCCAGCAGCTTCTGGGCAGGGGTTGACGAAAAACTGTTTTTT. The genes are TRBV7-3 and TRBJ1-4; weak D call: TRBD1 (6 bases). This CDR3 is built from 15 residues. V gave up 3 bases and J gave up 8 bases, with 16 bases separating them. From germline, CDR1 is SGHTA and CDR2 FQGTGA.

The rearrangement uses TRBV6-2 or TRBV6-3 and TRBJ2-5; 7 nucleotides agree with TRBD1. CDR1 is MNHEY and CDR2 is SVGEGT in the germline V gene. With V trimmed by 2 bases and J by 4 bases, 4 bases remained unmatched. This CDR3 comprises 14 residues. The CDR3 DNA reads TGTGCCAGCAGTTACCCTACAGGGGCAGAGACCCAGTACTTC. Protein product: CASSYPTGAETQYF.

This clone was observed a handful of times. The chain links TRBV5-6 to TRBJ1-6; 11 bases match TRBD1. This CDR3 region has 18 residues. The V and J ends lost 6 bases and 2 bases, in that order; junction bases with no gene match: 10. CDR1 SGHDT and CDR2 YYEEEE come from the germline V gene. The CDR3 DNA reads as TGTGCCAGCACCTGGACAGGGGGCTCCCCAGCCTATAATTCACCCCTCCACTTT. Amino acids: CASTWTGGSPAYNSPLHF.

CDR3 sequence: CASSDSSSGALNYNEQFF. The CDR3 DNA reads as TGTGCCAGCAGTGACTCGTCCAGCGGGGCTTTAAACTACAATGAGCAGTTCTTC. The rearrangement uses TRBV6-4 and TRBJ2-1, with 7 bases fitting TRBD2. Germline values: CDR1 MRHNA, CDR2 SNTAGT. Unmatched junction bases numbered 11, after V lost 0 bases and J lost 3 bases. The CDR3 contains 18 residues.